This T cell receptor beta chain was recorded in a study of shared clonotypes between healthy human individuals. Trimming cost V 3 bases and J 2 bases, with 10 bases left between them. Germline values: CDR1 SGHAT, CDR2 FQNNGV. This CDR3 is built from 15 residues. Study conclusions and caveats: Rarefaction analysis demonstrated incomplete sorted-subset sequencing notwithstanding large depth.

There were no recent acute infections or vaccinations among the donors, who were healthy HIV-negative adults. Splitting of CD4+ cells produced CD45RA+ naive and CD45RA-negative memory subsets. As regards this clone: No antigen is known for it.

Sorted subsets were amplified in replicate PCRs using about 200 ng DNA, some 31,000 T cell genomes. Some clones are missing from TCRdb's copy, which holds only in-frame ones; the method was immunoSEQ multiplex PCR. The table has approximately 1.4 million clones, around 98% seen once. The sequence came from a man aged 25 to 40 in good health. This chain joins TRBV11-2 and TRBJ2-2; tentatively, D is TRBD2 (6 bases). The sample was naive CD4+ T cells sorted from blood. Subset specified: CD45RA+ positively selected. In DNA form, the CDR3 reads TGTGCCAGCAGCTTTGAGGGACTTAACACCGGGGAGCTGTTTTTT. Translation: CASSFEGLNTGELFF.